The 16 T cell receptor beta chains reported below all come from one sample, sequenced in a study of blood T cells in healthy people across ages. The second PCR ran roughly 7 to 11 cycles with a sample-barcoded 5' primer and J-beta primers. TCRdb redid the calling of the 5' RACE reads with MiXCR, one entry per CDR3 protein. The table lists 650,000 to 800,000 distinct CDR3 sequences, around two fifths of them singletons, with around 21% in the top ten. The sample comprised blood. Receptor source: a man in his sixties in good health.

The gene calls are TRBV29-1 and TRBJ2-3; D might be TRBD2 (6 bases). The CDR3 sequence is 14 residues long. Germline-derived CDR1 and CDR2 are SQVTM and ANQGSEA. V was trimmed by 4 bases and J by 0 bases, leaving 11 bases between them. The CDR3 coding sequence is TGCAGCGTTGCCGCGGGGACTAGCACAGATACGCAGTATTTT. Translating it yields CSVAAGTSTDTQYF.

V usage is TRBV9 and J usage is TRBJ2-7; 13 bases map to TRBD2. V lost 3 bases to trimming and J lost 7 bases; unmatched junction nucleotides: 7. CDR1 is SGDLS, CDR2 YYNGEE, per germline. This CDR3 has 15 residues. Written as DNA, the CDR3 is TGTGCCAGCAGCGGGGGACTAGCGGGGTCTGATGAGCAGTACTTC. Amino acids: CASSGGLAGSDEQYF. Looking up the rest from reference TRBV9 and TRBJ2-7 gives the full variable domain: DSGVTQTPKHLITATGQRVTLRCSPRSGDLSVYWYQQSLDQGLQFLIQYYNGEERAKGNILERFSAQQFPDLHSELNLSSLELGDSALYFCASSGGLAGSDEQYFGPGTRLTVT.

This rearrangement joins TRBV7-9 to TRBJ2-6; D not certain. Germline V CDR1 and CDR2: SEHNR, FQNEAQ (reference sequence). This CDR3 region has 14 residues. The V gene lost 6 bases and the J gene lost 2 bases, with 8 bases spanning the gap. The CDR3 sequence: CASSAEAGANVLTF. The DNA of the CDR3 is TGTGCCAGCAGTGCAGAGGCTGGGGCCAACGTCCTGACTTTC. Combining the CDR3 with reference TRBV7-9 and TRBJ2-6 gives the whole variable domain DTGVSQNPRHKITKRGQNVTFRCDPISEHNRLYWYRQTLGQGPEFLTYFQNEAQLEKSRLLSDRFSAERPKGSFSTLEIQRTEQGDSAMYLCASSAEAGANVLTFGAGSRLTVL.

This chain links TRBV7-9 with TRBJ2-7; 9 nucleotides align to TRBD1. The CDR3 has 16 residues. V trimming: 4 bases; J trimming: 2 bases; junction bases outside the gene matches: 9. Germline loops: CDR1 SEHNR, CDR2 FQNEAQ (reference sequence). The chain's CDR3 is CASSSPTGGLTYEQYF. CDR3 nucleotides: TGTGCCAGCAGCTCACCGACAGGGGGACTAACCTACGAGCAGTACTTC.

The J gene is TRBJ1-1, the V gene TRBV27; D is ambiguous. The CDR3 has 13 residues. Between the trimmed V and J ends, which lost 5 bases and 4 bases, there was a span of 11 bases. Germline V gene lookup returns CDR1 MNHEY and CDR2 SMNVEV (reference sequence). CDR3 in DNA: TGTGCCAGCAGTGGCCGGTCGAGCACTGAAGCTTTCTTT. As protein: CASSGRSSTEAFF.

This chain connects TRBV2 to TRBJ2-7, with 9 bases lining up with TRBD1. The CDR3 has 14 residues. After removal of 6 bases from V and 5 bases from J, the junction contained 8 bases not matched to a gene. The germline V gene encodes CDR1 SNHLY and CDR2 FYNNEI. CDR3 DNA sequence: TGTGCCAGCAGGAAGGGACAGGGTAACAACGAGCAGTACTTC. Protein sequence: CASRKGQGNNEQYF.

The V call is TRBV29-1, the J call TRBJ2-1, with D maybe TRBD1 (7 bases). CDR1 and CDR2 from the germline V gene are SQVTM and ANQGSEA. V was pared by 5 bases and J by 3 bases, with 14 bases between. The CDR3 runs to 14 residues. This CDR3 reads CSVNGGGVYNEQFF. The CDR3 DNA reads as TGCAGCGTTAACGGAGGGGGCGTCTACAATGAGCAGTTCTTC.

The chain has TRBV7-2 and TRBJ1-6; possible D gene TRBD1, 6 bases. The CDR3 covers 14 residues. V was pared by 6 bases and J by 9 bases, with 15 bases between. The V gene's germline CDR1 is SGHTA and CDR2 FQGNSA. DNA for the CDR3: TGTGCCAGCAGAGGGGGTGGCGTTGCTTCACCCCTCCACTTT. It codes for CASRGGGVASPLHF.

This clonotype was detected many times. The chain is built from TRBV9 and TRBJ2-7, with TRBD1 identical over 7 bases. V dropped 2 bases and J dropped 0; count of bases not matched to a gene: 2. CDR3 length: 14 residues. Germline V gene sequence: CDR1 SGDLS, CDR2 YYNGEE. CDR3 nucleotide sequence: TGTGCCAGCAGCGTTCGGGACAGCTCCTACGAGCAGTACTTC. Translated, it gives CASSVRDSSYEQYF.

In its sample, this clonotype was seen a few times. The chain recombines TRBV4-3 with TRBJ2-6; no firm D call. The CDR3 is 18 residues long. V was cut by 1 base and J by 1 base, with 14 bases left in between. CDR1 is LGHNA, CDR2 YSLEER, per germline. CDR3 protein: CASSQVGFSPSGANVLTF. The CDR3 bases are TGCGCCAGCAGCCAAGTAGGTTTTTCTCCGTCTGGGGCCAACGTCCTGACTTTC.

The genes are TRBV3-1 and TRBJ1-5, with 9 positions matching TRBD1. CDR3 length: 15 amino acids. Trimming cost V 3 bases and J 6 bases; bases outside gene matches: 6. Germline-derived CDR1 and CDR2 are LGHDT and YNNKEL (reference sequence). As DNA, the CDR3 is TGTGCCAGCAGCCAGGGGACAGGGTCGGGTCAGCCCCAGCATTTT. Translated, it gives CASSQGTGSGQPQHF.

This clonotype occurred once. This rearrangement joins TRBV4-3 to TRBJ2-7; no clear D. This CDR3 contains 16 residues. Germline loops: CDR1 LGHNA, CDR2 YSLEER. V lost 4 bases to trimming and J lost 6 bases, with 22 bases between them. The CDR3 DNA is TGCGCCAGCAGCCCTGTAGCAGACTCAACTGACGGCGAGCAGTACTTC. Translated: CASSPVADSTDGEQYF.

The rearrangement links TRBV14 to TRBJ1-3; D is uncertain. V lost 1 base and J 4 bases, leaving 8 bases between the germline ends. CDR3 length: 14 amino acids. Germline values: CDR1 SGHDN, CDR2 FVKESK. The CDR3 here is CASSQVGWGNTIYF. The CDR3 nucleotides are TGTGCCAGCAGCCAAGTCGGGTGGGGAAACACCATATATTTT.

This clonotype was detected a few times. CDR3 bases: TGTGCCAGCCAACAAGGGGCGGGGGCCCCTACCTACGAGCAGTACTTC. Amino acids: CASQQGAGAPTYEQYF. The J gene is TRBJ2-7, the V gene TRBV7-2, with D perhaps TRBD2 (7 bases). V lost 8 bases, J lost 2 bases, and 22 bases lay in between. Germline CDR1 reads SGHTA; CDR2 reads FQGNSA. This CDR3 has 16 residues.

This clonotype came up a few times. This chain uses TRBV20-1 with TRBJ1-2; tentative D call: TRBD1 (5 bases). CDR3 size: 15 residues. Trimming removed 6 bases from V and 7 bases from J, with 24 bases in between. The germline CDR1 and CDR2 sequences are DFQATT and SNEGSKA (reference sequence). CDR3: CSAWGEDSRNGGYTF. The CDR3 DNA is TGCAGTGCCTGGGGGGAGGACTCCCGCAACGGTGGCTACACCTTC.

This clonotype has only a few counts. CDR3 loop: CASARGGASNFHGYTF. CDR3 DNA: TGTGCCAGCGCCCGCGGGGGCGCGAGTAATTTCCATGGCTACACCTTC. The chain couples TRBV7-2 to TRBJ1-2; weak D call: TRBD1 (6 bases). V was cut by 8 bases and J by 6 bases, with 25 bases left in between. Looked up from germline, CDR1 is SGHTA and CDR2 is FQGNSA. CDR3 size: 16 residues.